This T cell receptor (beta chain) was captured by sequencing in a study of regulatory T cells in long-lasting Graves disease. Time point meaning: persistent/refractory GD, antithyroid drugs over 5 years with positive TRAb. Making the TCR library involved RNA that had been extracted from PBMCs. CDR3 regions were amplified by Arm-PCR using iRepertoire HTBI primers to build TCR beta libraries. MiXCR, applied by TCRdb to the multiplex PCR reads, yields one record per CDR3 protein. The sample includes about 400,000 distinct CDR3 sequences, around 21% of them seen just once. V was clipped by 1 base and J by 5 bases; unmatched bases: 16. Germline V gene sequence: CDR1 SEHNR, CDR2 FQNEAQ (reference sequence). This CDR3 is 19 amino acids long.

The chain joins TRBV7-9 to TRBJ2-5; 10 positions match TRBD1. This sequence originates from a female donor with Graves disease. The sequencing used peripheral blood mononuclear cells (PBMCs), collected when the disease was refractory, from a patient treated with antithyroid drugs. The CDR3 coding sequence is TGTGCCAGCAGCTTAGATTATAAGTGGGGACAGGGGACGTTGGAGACCCAGTACTTC. Translated, it gives CASSLDYKWGQGTLETQYF.